Each of the 30 T cell receptor beta chains below was sequenced from the same sample in a study of T cell repertoires in cytomegalovirus infection. These receptors' targets are unknown. TCRdb passed the reads through MiXCR, listing each CDR3 protein once. The sample has approximately 990,000 distinct CDR3 sequences; around 29% are singletons. This sample comprised cultured CD8+ T cells from PBMCs, obtained from culture after CMV antigen stimulation. Every receptor here comes from a human donor in good health (CMV status not recorded). Some clones in this sample may be carry-over from other donors' samples.

In this sample, this clonotype turned up a few times. The CDR3 loop is CASSLRGGRGDTQYF. The CDR3 coding sequence is TGTGCCAGCAGTTTGCGGGGGGGCCGAGGAGATACGCAGTATTTT. The chain uses TRBV27 and TRBJ2-3; 9 bases map to TRBD2. CDR1 and CDR2 (germline): MNHEY, SMNVEV (reference sequence). V gave up 3 bases and J gave up 5 bases; unmatched junction bases: 6. The CDR3 extends over 15 amino acids.

The chain uses TRBV12-3 or TRBV12-4 and TRBJ2-1; 9 bases are a match to TRBD2. This CDR3 region has 15 residues. V shed 3 bases, J shed 10 bases, and the junction held 10 bases outside the gene matches. The CDR3 DNA sequence: TGTGCCAGCAGTTTCGTTAGCGGGGGTACCACGGAGCAGTTCTTC. Encoded protein: CASSFVSGGTTEQFF.

The V gene is TRBV27, the J gene TRBJ1-2; D uncertain. The CDR3 covers 14 residues. The germline V gene encodes CDR1 MNHEY and CDR2 SMNVEV (reference sequence). Trimming cost V 2 bases and J 3 bases, with 10 bases left between them. Here the CDR3 reads CASSLNDGYYGYTF. The CDR3 DNA follows: TGTGCCAGCAGTTTAAATGACGGATACTATGGCTACACCTTC.

This clonotype was counted many times. The chain uses TRBV7-2 and TRBJ1-2; D uncertain. This CDR3 spans 14 amino acids. V shed 1 base and J shed 6 bases, with 12 bases lying between them. In germline, CDR1 is SGHTA, CDR2 FQGNSA. The CDR3 DNA reads TGTGCCAGCAGCTTAGTTGAGACTAAGGATGGCTACACCTTC. Its translation is CASSLVETKDGYTF.

A few counts support this clonotype. V gene TRBV6-2 or TRBV6-3 combines with J gene TRBJ2-7, with D perhaps TRBD1 or TRBD2 (5 bases each). Germline V gene data show CDR1 as MNHEY and CDR2 as SVGEGT. The CDR3 consists of 13 residues. V lost 5 bases, J lost 2 bases, and 10 bases lay in between. The CDR3 DNA follows: TGTGCCAGCAGTCGGGACGGAACCTACGAGCAGTACGTC. Its translation is CASSRDGTYEQYV.

This clonotype turned up a few times. This chain joins TRBV6-6 and TRBJ1-2; 12 nucleotides line up with TRBD1. The J segment lost 7 bases and the V segment lost 5 bases, leaving 8 bases of the junction unmatched. The CDR3 is made up of 15 amino acids. Germline loops: CDR1 MNHNY, CDR2 SVGAGI (reference sequence). Here the CDR3 reads CASSRKGQGASGYTF. As DNA, the CDR3 is TGTGCCAGCAGTCGGAAGGGACAGGGGGCTTCTGGCTACACCTTC.

This clonotype was seen only a few times. The gene calls are TRBV5-5 and TRBJ2-1, with TRBD2 matching 7 bases. The trim removed 2 bases at V and 2 bases at J, leaving 10 bases unmatched. Germline V lookup: CDR1 SGHKS, CDR2 YYEKEE (reference sequence). CDR3 length equals 17 residues. The CDR3 nucleotides are TGTGCCAGCAGCTTAGCGGTTTCTGGGGGGGCCTACAATGAGCAGTTCTTC. Translated: CASSLAVSGGAYNEQFF. Full variable domain (remainder filled in from reference TRBV5-5 and TRBJ2-1): DAGVTQSPTHLIKTRGQQVTLRCSPISGHKSVSWYQQVLGQGPQFIFQYYEKEERGRGNFPDRFSARQFPNYSSELNVNALLLGDSALYLCASSLAVSGGAYNEQFFGPGTRLTVL.

V gene TRBV6-6 combines with J gene TRBJ2-5, with D uncertain. Trimming left V 4 bases short and J 5 bases short, with 14 bases between. CDR1 and CDR2 (germline): MNHNY, SVGAGI (reference sequence). The CDR3 sequence is 14 residues long. The CDR3 DNA reads TGTGCCAGCAGTTCCCTGGGTCGGGTTGAGACCCAGTACTTC. As protein: CASSSLGRVETQYF.

This clonotype came up a few times. The V gene is TRBV7-9, the J gene TRBJ2-3; TRBD2 is a possible D gene (6 bases). Trimming pared 5 bases from V and 0 bases from J, leaving 12 bases between. The CDR3 contains 15 residues. The germline gives CDR1 SEHNR, CDR2 FQNEAQ (reference sequence). The CDR3 loop reads CASSQGTVSTDTQYF. CDR3 sequence (DNA): TGTGCCAGCAGCCAAGGGACTGTGAGCACAGATACGCAGTATTTT.

This clonotype showed up just a few times. This chain links TRBV6-5 with TRBJ1-1; D gene unclear. V lost 7 bases and J lost 1, with 13 bases in between. Per germline, CDR1 MNHEY and CDR2 SVGAGI. The length of the CDR3 is 14 residues. The CDR3 DNA sequence: TGTGCCAGCACCTCACCCCGACGGAACACTGAAGCTTTCTTT. Translated, it gives CASTSPRRNTEAFF.

There are many counts of this clonotype. V gene TRBV7-2 combines with J gene TRBJ2-2; tentative D call: TRBD2 (6 bases). Looked up from germline, CDR1 is SGHTA and CDR2 is FQGNSA. The CDR3 consists of 16 residues. Between the trimmed V and J ends, which lost 0 bases and 6 bases, there was a span of 14 bases. The CDR3 DNA is TGTGCCAGCAGCTTAGCGTTCCAGGGAGGACCCGGGGAGCTGTTTTTT. This sequence encodes CASSLAFQGGPGELFF.

The chain is built from TRBV5-6 and TRBJ2-7; D is possibly TRBD2 (6 bases). Trimming left V 0 bases short and J 7 bases short, with 20 bases between. The CDR3 is 16 amino acids. Germline CDR1 and CDR2: SGHDT and YYEEEE. CDR3 sequence reads: CASSLVRGSRRGEQYF. CDR3 bases: TGTGCCAGCAGCTTGGTGAGGGGCAGCCGGCGGGGAGAGCAGTACTTC.

The chain carries TRBV27 and TRBJ2-1; a weak D match, TRBD2 (6 bases). CDR1 is MNHEY and CDR2 is SMNVEV in the germline V gene (reference sequence). The CDR3 has 16 residues. V was cut by 6 bases and J by 4 bases, with 19 bases left in between. The CDR3: CASSDTGPAGYNEQFF. As DNA, the CDR3 is TGTGCCAGCAGCGATACCGGGCCTGCGGGATACAATGAGCAGTTCTTC.

The gene calls are TRBV6-1 and TRBJ2-7; 10 bases line up with TRBD2. The CDR3 is 15 residues long. CDR1 MNHNS and CDR2 SASEGT come from the germline V gene. V trimming: 1 base; J trimming: 1 base; junction bases outside the gene matches: 1. The chain's CDR3 is CASSEVLAGSYEQYV. CDR3 bases: TGTGCCAGCAGTGAAGTACTAGCGGGGTCCTACGAGCAGTACGTC.

The chain recombines TRBV4-1 with TRBJ1-2; 12 bases are shared with TRBD1. The CDR3 loop spans 17 amino acids. Germline V gene sequence: CDR1 MGHRA, CDR2 YSYEKL. With V trimmed by 1 base and J by 2 bases, 5 bases remained unmatched. The CDR3 region is CASSQGPGQGANYGYTF. CDR3 sequence (DNA): TGCGCCAGCAGCCAAGGTCCGGGACAGGGGGCAAACTATGGCTACACCTTC.

The V and J genes are TRBV3-1 and TRBJ1-1, with TRBD1 as a possible D gene (6 bases). Germline CDR1 is LGHDT and CDR2 is YNNKEL (reference sequence). This CDR3 is 15 amino acids long. V lost 0 bases and J 4 bases, leaving 12 bases between the germline ends. The CDR3 coding sequence is TGTGCCAGCAGCCAAGATTGGGGAGGGGGCACTGAAGCTTTCTTT. Translation gives CASSQDWGGGTEAFF.

The V call is TRBV6-5, the J call TRBJ2-1; 8 positions match TRBD2. Germline CDR1 and CDR2: MNHEY and SVGAGI. J gave up 0 bases and V 5 bases, and 6 bases lay outside the gene matches. This CDR3 has 16 residues. CDR3 in DNA: TGTGCCAGCAGTCCGGTTAGCGGGACCTCCTACAATGAGCAGTTCTTC. This gives the protein CASSPVSGTSYNEQFF.

V and J are TRBV6-2 or TRBV6-3 and TRBJ2-1; D gene unclear. The germline gives CDR1 MNHEY, CDR2 SVGEGT. The CDR3 runs 17 residues. V was trimmed by 8 bases and J by 0 bases, leaving 20 bases between them. In DNA form, the CDR3 reads TGTGCCAGCCCCCCCTTGGGTGGCAGGAGCTCCTACAATGAGCAGTTCTTC. This encodes CASPPLGGRSSYNEQFF.

The chain employs TRBV28 and TRBJ2-5; 7 bases map to TRBD2. The germline CDR1 and CDR2 sequences are MDHEN and SYDVKM. The CDR3 has 16 amino acids. With V trimmed by 3 bases and J by 0 bases, 7 bases remained unmatched. The CDR3 coding sequence is TGTGCCAGCAGTTTGTCTTTGACTAGCAACCAAGAGACCCAGTACTTC. Protein product: CASSLSLTSNQETQYF.

The rearrangement uses TRBV27 and TRBJ1-5; D is undetermined. V lost 5 bases to trimming and J lost 8 bases, with 19 bases between them. Germline V gene data show CDR1 as MNHEY and CDR2 as SMNVEV (reference sequence). The CDR3 has 15 amino acids. CDR3: CASSPAATPREPQHF. The CDR3 bases are TGTGCCAGCAGTCCCGCGGCCACACCCCGTGAGCCCCAGCATTTT.

This clonotype was detected ten times or more. The chain has TRBV7-6 and TRBJ2-1, with D maybe TRBD2 (5 bases). Trimming took 1 base from V and 2 from J, leaving 18 bases between them. Germline V gene lookup returns CDR1 SGHVS and CDR2 FNYEAQ. CDR3 length: 18 residues. The CDR3 nucleotides are TGTGCCAGCAGCTTAGGGCTAGCTGCCCCCGGAGCCTACAATGAGCAGTTCTTC. Its protein product is CASSLGLAAPGAYNEQFF. The entire variable domain, with the rest obtained from reference TRBV7-6 and TRBJ2-1, is as follows: GAGVSQSPRYKVTKRGQDVALRCDPISGHVSLYWYRQALGQGPEFLTYFNYEAQQDKSGLPNDRFSAERPEGSISTLTIQRTEQRDSAMYRCASSLGLAAPGAYNEQFFGPGTRLTVL.

The chain carries TRBV7-9 and TRBJ1-1; D is uncertain. Looked up from germline, CDR1 is SEHNR and CDR2 is FQNEAQ (reference sequence). V was clipped by 5 bases and J by 1 base, with 17 bases between them. The CDR3 contains 16 residues. This CDR3 reads CASSLFRGWENTEAFF. The CDR3 nucleotides are TGTGCCAGCAGCCTCTTTAGAGGTTGGGAGAACACTGAAGCTTTCTTT.

This clonotype was detected ten times or more. This rearrangement joins TRBV7-2 to TRBJ1-4; D call uncertain. This CDR3 has 15 amino acids. V lost 4 bases to trimming and J lost 7 bases, with 16 bases between them. Germline CDR1 is SGHTA and CDR2 is FQGNSA. CDR3 sequence reads: CASSWRTGVLEKLFF. The CDR3 bases are TGTGCCAGCAGCTGGCGTACGGGAGTACTTGAAAAACTGTTTTTT.

This clonotype was observed a single time. This chain connects TRBV19 to TRBJ2-1; 7 bases map to TRBD2. Germline V CDR1 and CDR2: LNHDA, SQIVND (reference sequence). The CDR3 has 16 residues. Trimming cost V 5 bases and J 2 bases; bases outside gene matches: 9. The CDR3 is CASSPPSGATYNEQFF. CDR3 bases: TGTGCCAGTAGTCCCCCCAGCGGGGCCACCTACAATGAGCAGTTCTTC. Full variable domain (rest looked up from reference TRBV19 and TRBJ2-1): DGGITQSPKYLFRKEGQNVTLSCEQNLNHDAMYWYRQDPGQGLRLIYYSQIVNDFQKGDIAEGYSVSREKKESFPLTVTSAQKNPTAFYLCASSPPSGATYNEQFFGPGTRLTVL.

The chain uses TRBV14 and TRBJ1-2, with 9 nucleotides matching TRBD1. CDR3 length: 17 amino acids. V was pared by 2 bases and J by 1 base, with 8 bases of the junction left unmatched. In germline, CDR1 is SGHDN, CDR2 FVKESK. The CDR3 spells CASSQRGTGIFNYGYTF. The CDR3 region has the DNA TGTGCCAGCAGCCAACGGGGGACAGGGATTTTTAACTATGGCTACACCTTC.

The gene calls are TRBV19 and TRBJ1-4, with D possibly TRBD1 on 5 matching bases. Trimming removed 7 bases from V and 5 bases from J, with 20 bases in between. The CDR3 contains 16 residues. Per germline, CDR1 LNHDA and CDR2 SQIVND (reference sequence). CDR3 sequence (DNA): TGTGCCAGTAAAGTCAACCCGGGACGGAGAAATGAAAAACTGTTTTTT. Amino acids: CASKVNPGRRNEKLFF.

This clonotype was recorded a few times. This CDR3 is CATSGPGMSTGELFF. CDR3 coding DNA: TGTGCCACCAGCGGCCCAGGGATGAGCACCGGGGAGCTGTTTTTT. The chain combines TRBV15 with TRBJ2-2, with D tentatively TRBD1 (5 bases). The CDR3 is 15 residues long. Germline lookup yields CDR1 LNHNV and CDR2 YYDKDF (reference sequence). Trimming took 5 bases from V and 4 from J, leaving 14 bases between them.

A few counts support this clonotype. V gene TRBV5-8 combines with J gene TRBJ2-5, with 9 bases aligning to TRBD1. After removal of 4 bases from V and 2 bases from J, the junction contained 6 bases not matched to a gene. CDR3 size: 15 residues. In germline, CDR1 is SGHTS, CDR2 YDEGEE. This CDR3 reads CASSTGTGWQETQYF. CDR3 coding DNA: TGTGCCAGCAGCACCGGGACAGGGTGGCAAGAGACCCAGTACTTC.

The chain uses TRBV15 and TRBJ2-5; D may be TRBD1 (5 bases). Germline V CDR1 and CDR2: LNHNV, YYDKDF (reference sequence). The length of the CDR3 is 14 residues. Trimming stripped 4 bases from V and 2 bases from J, with 11 bases between. The CDR3 sequence: CATSNLGVQETQYF. The CDR3, as DNA: TGTGCCACCAGCAATCTAGGGGTACAAGAGACCCAGTACTTC.

The chain employs TRBV9 and TRBJ1-2, with no clear D. Germline lookup yields CDR1 SGDLS and CDR2 YYNGEE. Deletions cut 4 bases from V and 6 bases from J, with 10 bases between. The CDR3 has 12 amino acids. In nucleotides, the CDR3 is TGTGCCAGCAGCACAAGGACGGATGGCTACACCTTC. Translating gives CASSTRTDGYTF.